This is a list of T cell receptor beta chains from one sample in a study of T cell responses to AZD1222 COVID-19 vaccine. Using immunoSEQ multiplex PCR, the repertoire was profiled, and TCRdb retains in-frame clones only, with some absent. Among some 140,000 clones listed, 92% were seen once. The sample was peripheral blood, taken on day 0 of AZD1222 vaccination. These receptors were collected from an adult in good health. Each CDR3 is given with its conserved first and last residue. D genes are given only for firm matches. Clone size, where shown, is once, few, many, or a class for clones that have expanded.

j_gene	abundance	d_gene	v_gene	CDR3aa	CDR3nt
TRBJ1-4	-	-	TRBV10-2	CASSENRRVGTNEKLFF	TGCGCCAGCAGTGAGAATAGAAGGGTCGGGACTAATGAAAAACTGTTTTTT
TRBJ2-1	-	-	TRBV25-1	CASSEGARRDEQFF	TGTGCCAGCAGTGAGGGGGCCCGGAGGGATGAGCAGTTCTTC
TRBJ1-5	-	-	TRBV12-3/TRBV12-4	CASSPRVVQPQHF	TGTGCCAGCAGCCCCCGCGTGGTCCAGCCCCAGCATTTT
TRBJ2-4	-	TRBD2	TRBV7-2	CASSLVGGAKNIQYF	TGTGCCAGCAGCTTAGTGGGGGGGGCCAAAAACATTCAGTACTTC
TRBJ2-1	-	TRBD2	TRBV10-3	CAISVEEGTSGSWAVFF	TGTGCCATCAGTGTAGAAGAGGGGACTAGCGGGAGTTGGGCAGTTTTCTTC
TRBJ1-2	few	TRBD1	TRBV3-1/TRBV3-2	CASSQEGTGTYGYTF	TGTGCCAGCAGCCAAGAGGGGACAGGGACCTATGGCTACACCTTC
TRBJ2-1	once	TRBD1	TRBV24-1	CATSDLRGTGVGNEQFF	TGTGCCACCAGTGACCTACGCGGGACAGGGGTTGGCAATGAGCAGTTCTTC
TRBJ1-5	-	TRBD1	TRBV4-1	CASSQGQGIHQPQHF	TGCGCCAGCAGCCAAGGACAGGGAATCCATCAGCCCCAGCATTTT
TRBJ1-2	-	TRBD1	TRBV19	CASSRLDRDYGYTF	TGTGCCAGTAGTCGACTCGACAGGGACTATGGCTACACCTTC
TRBJ1-2	-	TRBD1	TRBV5-1	CASSSGQVGGRGYGYTF	TGCGCCAGCAGCTCAGGACAGGTTGGAGGTCGTGGCTATGGCTACACCTTC
TRBJ1-6	-	-	TRBV12-3/TRBV12-4	CASTQSGTFLHF	TGTGCCAGCACCCAATCCGGGACGTTCCTCCACTTT
TRBJ1-5	-	-	TRBV29-1	CSVSQGLSNQPQHF	TGCAGCGTGTCGCAGGGGCTGAGCAATCAGCCCCAGCATTTT
TRBJ2-1	-	TRBD2	TRBV6-1	CASSEGTSGPEQFF	TGTGCCAGCAGTGAAGGGACTAGCGGACCCGAGCAGTTCTTC
TRBJ2-2	-	-	TRBV15	CATSIIARNPGELFF	TGTGCCACCAGCATAATAGCTAGGAATCCAGGGGAGCTGTTTTTT
TRBJ2-7	-	-	TRBV4-1	CASSQVPEPGSREQYF	TGCGCCAGCAGCCAAGTACCCGAACCGGGTTCAAGGGAGCAGTACTTC
TRBJ2-1	-	TRBD1	TRBV13	CASSLSGGKGGQFF	TGTGCCAGCAGCTTATCAGGGGGCAAGGGAGGGCAGTTCTTC
TRBJ2-3	-	TRBD2	TRBV2	CASSDSSGSSTDTQYF	TGTGCCAGCAGTGACTCTAGCGGGAGCAGCACAGATACGCAGTATTTT
TRBJ1-2	once	-	TRBV29-1	CSVVTVNYGYTF	TGCAGCGTTGTGACAGTTAACTATGGCTACACCTTC
TRBJ2-1	-	-	TRBV7-2	CASSLQNEQFF	TGTGCCAGCAGCTTACAAAATGAGCAGTTCTTC
TRBJ2-1	once	-	TRBV12-3/TRBV12-4	CASTKSRVFQFF	TGTGCCAGCACAAAATCCAGGGTCTTCCAGTTCTTC
TRBJ1-2	-	-	TRBV11-2	CASSLDGGTHGYTF	TGTGCCAGCAGCTTAGATGGCGGCACCCATGGCTACACCTTC
TRBJ1-1	-	TRBD1	TRBV19	CASSRRTGTEAFF	TGTGCCAGTAGTAGAAGGACAGGGACTGAAGCTTTCTTT
TRBJ1-2	-	TRBD1	TRBV27	CASSLQDRGYGYTF	TGTGCCAGCAGTTTACAAGACAGGGGCTATGGCTACACCTTC
TRBJ1-1	-	TRBD1	TRBV11-2	CASSLGDRIMNTEAFF	TGTGCCAGCAGCTTAGGGGACAGGATAATGAACACTGAAGCTTTCTTT